This passage covers 20 T cell receptor beta chains from one sample sequenced in a study of shared clonotypes between healthy human individuals. Naivety among CD8 cells was defined by CD45RO negativity and positive CCR7 selection, thereby excluding terminally differentiated effector memory CD45RA+ cells. Libraries were prepared by immunoSEQ multiplex PCR; TCRdb keeps only in-frame clonotypes and omits some of them. Of hundreds of thousands of clones in the sample, nearly 95% were seen once. Source material: naive CD8+ T cells sorted from blood. These receptors came from a man aged 25 to 40 in good health.

The chain couples TRBV12-5 to TRBJ2-3; TRBD1 matches at 8 bases. CDR1 and CDR2 (germline): LGHNT, FRNRAP. This CDR3 contains 17 residues. Unmatched junction bases numbered 7, after V lost 2 bases and J lost 0 bases. Here the CDR3 DNA reads TGTGCTAGTGGTTTGACCATCCGGACAGGGAGCACAGATACGCAGTATTTT. Encoded protein: CASGLTIRTGSTDTQYF.

This clone was counted a few times. J is TRBJ2-1 and V is TRBV10-1, with a weak D call TRBD1 (5 bases). From germline, CDR1 is WNHNN and CDR2 SYGVQD (reference sequence). The CDR3 runs to 14 residues. Trimming cost V 3 bases and J 7 bases, with 13 bases left between them. CDR3 amino acids: CASSDMGKGNEQFF. CDR3 nucleotide sequence: TGCGCCAGCAGTGATATGGGTAAGGGGAATGAGCAGTTCTTC.

This chain uses TRBV7-2 with TRBJ2-7; 8 nucleotides align to TRBD1. The CDR3 is 15 amino acids. Germline assignment: CDR1 SGHTA and CDR2 FQGNSA. Germline trimming cut 4 bases from V and 3 bases from J; bases unmatched to any gene: 8. CDR3: CASSSLEDRVYEQYF. As DNA, the CDR3 is TGTGCCAGCAGCTCACTGGAGGACAGGGTCTACGAGCAGTACTTC.

The V gene is TRBV29-1, the J gene TRBJ2-2, with unresolved D. Germline V gene data show CDR1 as SQVTM and CDR2 as ANQGSEA. This CDR3 spans 13 amino acids. V dropped 4 bases and J dropped 1 base, with 7 bases sitting between them. The CDR3 region is CSVGVQNTGELFF. The CDR3 coding sequence is TGCAGCGTTGGGGTACAGAACACCGGGGAGCTGTTTTTT.

The V and J genes are TRBV9 and TRBJ2-7; D may be TRBD2 (6 bases). The germline V gene encodes CDR1 SGDLS and CDR2 YYNGEE. V gave up 0 bases and J gave up 3 bases, with 7 bases separating them. This CDR3 has 13 residues. The DNA for the CDR3 is TGTGCCAGCAGCGTAGTTAGCGGCTACGAGCAGTACTTC. Protein: CASSVVSGYEQYF.

This clone was detected only once. The chain combines TRBV27 with TRBJ2-1; 7 nucleotides match TRBD2. This CDR3 has 16 residues. Looked up from germline, CDR1 is MNHEY and CDR2 is SMNVEV (reference sequence). Trimming at V came to 4 bases and at J to 2 bases, leaving 8 bases not matched to a gene. The CDR3 sequence is CASSSYLAGAYNEQFF. The CDR3 DNA reads as TGTGCCAGCAGTTCGTATTTGGCGGGAGCCTACAATGAGCAGTTCTTC.

About this clone itself: The sample carries other DNA sequences with the same CDR3. The chain is built from TRBV5-6 and TRBJ2-7, with TRBD1 matching over 7 bases. The V gene's germline CDR1 is SGHDT and CDR2 YYEEEE. J was trimmed by 4 bases and V by 3 bases; bases with no gene match: 1. The length of the CDR3 is 12 residues. The CDR3 nucleotides read TGTGCCAGCAGCTGGACAGGTTACGAGCAGTACTTC. Encoded protein: CASSWTGYEQYF.

V is TRBV7-9 and J is TRBJ1-4; maybe TRBD1 (6 bases). The length of the CDR3 is 15 residues. Per the germline V gene, CDR1 is SEHNR and CDR2 is FQNEAQ (reference sequence). The ends were cut back, 5 bases at V and 6 bases at J, with 16 bases in the middle. DNA of the CDR3: TGTGCCAGCAGCAGGGGGACGTCCGGACATGAAAAACTGTTTTTT. Its protein is CASSRGTSGHEKLFF.

At least ten counts were recorded for this clone. The rearrangement uses TRBV15 and TRBJ2-3, with D possibly TRBD1 on 5 matching bases. The CDR3 totals 14 residues. Germline assignment: CDR1 LNHNV and CDR2 YYDKDF (reference sequence). V gave up 2 bases and J gave up 6 bases, with 12 bases separating them. DNA of the CDR3: TGTGCCACCAGCAGACTATCGCCAGGGGATACGCAGTATTTT. It is translated as CATSRLSPGDTQYF.

This chain joins TRBV15 and TRBJ2-1; unclear D gene. Trimming left V 0 bases short and J 5 bases short, with 5 bases between. This CDR3 is 13 amino acids long. Per germline, CDR1 LNHNV and CDR2 YYDKDF (reference sequence). CDR3 sequence: CATSRDGDNEQFF. CDR3 nucleotides: TGTGCCACCAGCAGAGATGGAGACAATGAGCAGTTCTTC.

The V and J genes are TRBV7-2 and TRBJ2-7; D not resolved. The length of the CDR3 is 15 residues. Germline V gives CDR1 SGHTA, CDR2 FQGNSA. V lost 3 bases to trimming and J lost 3 bases, with 15 bases between them. CDR3 DNA: TGTGCCAGCAGCTTGAATGGGCCTGGATTCTACGAGCAGTACTTC. Translation gives CASSLNGPGFYEQYF.

V usage is TRBV5-1 and J usage is TRBJ1-4; D might be TRBD1 (6 bases). This CDR3 is built from 14 residues. Trimming shortened V by 4 bases and J by 7 bases, and 14 bases separated the two germline ends. Germline V gives CDR1 SGHRS, CDR2 YFSETQ. CDR3 sequence: CASSSRGGGEKLFF. CDR3 DNA: TGCGCCAGCAGCAGCCGCGGGGGCGGTGAAAAACTGTTTTTT.

V gene TRBV29-1 combines with J gene TRBJ2-7, with D tentatively TRBD2 (5 bases). There are 14 residues in the CDR3. V lost 1 base to trimming and J lost 3 bases, with 13 bases between them. Germline values: CDR1 SQVTM, CDR2 ANQGSEA. In DNA, the CDR3 is TGCAGCGTTGAAGGGGGTGGGGAGAGCTACGAGCAGTACTTC. Its translation is CSVEGGGESYEQYF.

The CDR3 region is CAISVSGPEAFF. The CDR3 DNA is TGTGCCATCAGTGTAAGCGGACCTGAAGCTTTCTTT. The rearrangement uses TRBV10-3 and TRBJ1-1; no firm D call. The length of the CDR3 is 12 residues. CDR1 and CDR2 from the germline V gene are ENHRY and SYGVKD. Trimming stripped 4 bases from V and 6 bases from J, with 9 bases between.

The chain couples TRBV6-6 to TRBJ2-1; D call uncertain. The CDR3 is made up of 11 amino acids. Germline CDR1 is MNHNY and CDR2 is SVGAGI (reference sequence). The ends were cut back, 6 bases at V and 10 bases at J, with 10 bases in the middle. For the CDR3, the DNA is TGTGCCAGCAGCCCCCTAGTAGAGCAGTTCTTC. Its translation is CASSPLVEQFF.

The chain recombines TRBV11-2 with TRBJ2-1; D may be TRBD1 or TRBD2 (5 bases each). Between the trimmed V and J ends, which lost 2 bases and 9 bases, there was a span of 17 bases. Germline CDR1 and CDR2: SGHAT and FQNNGV. The CDR3 consists of 15 residues. The CDR3 loop reads CASSLWFEEGTEQFF. The CDR3 nucleotides read TGTGCCAGCAGCTTATGGTTTGAGGAAGGGACTGAGCAGTTCTTC.

V is TRBV2 and J is TRBJ2-7; 8 bases map to TRBD1. Germline V gives CDR1 SNHLY, CDR2 FYNNEI. The CDR3 contains 15 residues. V lost 6 bases to trimming and J lost 3 bases; unmatched junction nucleotides: 10. Written as DNA, the CDR3 is TGTGCCAGCAGAAATAGGACAGGGTTCAACTACGAGCAGTACTTC. It encodes CASRNRTGFNYEQYF.

This clone has a single count. This chain uses TRBV4-1 with TRBJ1-3; D is possibly TRBD1 (6 bases). V shed 2 bases and J shed 1 base, with 9 bases lying between them. CDR3 size: 15 residues. Germline V gene lookup returns CDR1 MGHRA and CDR2 YSYEKL. The CDR3 region has the DNA TGCGCCAGCAGCCAATCACAGGGTTCTGGAAACACCATATATTTT. The encoded protein is CASSQSQGSGNTIYF.

This clone was seen once. At the DNA level, this CDR3 is encoded by other sequences in the same sample as well. V and J are TRBV7-9 and TRBJ2-5; the D is unclear. Trimming left V 2 bases short and J 2 bases short, with 3 bases between. CDR3 length: 12 amino acids. Germline loops: CDR1 SEHNR, CDR2 FQNEAQ (reference sequence). The CDR3: CASSLLQETQYF. For the CDR3, the DNA is TGTGCCAGCAGCTTATTACAAGAGACCCAGTACTTC.

The rearrangement joins TRBV11-2 to TRBJ2-7; 7 positions agree with TRBD2. The germline gives CDR1 SGHAT, CDR2 FQNNGV. The ends lost 3 bases at V and 4 bases at J; junction bases unmatched: 6. The length of the CDR3 is 14 residues. The CDR3 reads CASSFRGVRYEQYF. In DNA, the CDR3 is TGTGCCAGCAGCTTCCGGGGGGTGAGATACGAGCAGTACTTC.